The sequence of this TCR beta chain was determined in a study of T cell repertoires in cytomegalovirus infection. Study at large: Carrying CMV and the relevant HLA type showed in public TCR beta signatures.

V dropped 2 bases and J dropped 6; count of bases not matched to a gene: 6. The CDR3 is 16 amino acids. Germline CDR1 and CDR2: SGHTA and FQGNSA. TCRdb fed the reads into MiXCR, producing one record per CDR3 protein. The sample holds about 460,000 distinct CDR3 sequences, over 9% seen once. The study's findings and limits: Based on cumulative public TCR beta family frequency, carriers of CMV plus the relevant HLA were identified. HLA-C-restricted CMV-specific TCR beta clonotypes prevailed in the ex vivo response.

This clonotype appeared many times. Antigen specificity is unknown. Sequenced: PBMCs. This sequence joins TRBV7-2 and TRBJ2-2; 10 positions agree with TRBD2. The source is a human donor in good health (CMV status not recorded). Some clones in this sample may be carry-over from other donors' samples. CDR3 sequence (DNA): TGTGCCAGCAGCTTAACCCAGCGGGGGGGCCCCGGGGAGCTGTTTTTT. Its protein is CASSLTQRGGPGELFF.